The 20 T cell receptor beta chains below come from one sample, sequenced in a study of cytomegalovirus exposure and HLA in healthy donors. Vbeta (60) and Jbeta (13) primers were used in the PCR. Profiling relied on immunoSEQ multiplex PCR, and the TCRdb table lists in-frame clones only, not all of them. In the table there are 120,000 to 150,000 clones, around 75% of which are singletons. The sequencing sample was made of PBMCs. These receptors were taken from a woman in her 30s in good health and CMV-seronegative.

CDR3 in amino acids: CASSLGSINHEQYF. Here the CDR3 DNA reads TGTGCCAGCAGCTTGGGTTCGATAAACCACGAGCAGTACTTC. The genes are TRBV5-6 and TRBJ2-5; D gene ambiguous. The assigned J gene may be wrong: the sequence end matches TRBJ2-7 better. The germline gives CDR1 SGHDT, CDR2 YYEEEE. The CDR3 is made up of 14 amino acids.

About this clone itself: One end of the junction fails to match germline, which may point to a read error. This rearrangement joins TRBV7-9 to TRBJ2-6; 11 bases agree with TRBD1. This CDR3 has 18 amino acids. Germline lookup yields CDR1 SEHNR and CDR2 FQNEAQ (reference sequence). The CDR3: CSSTPQSGQGVGANVLTF. CDR3 DNA: TGTTCCAGCACCCCACAGTCGGGACAGGGGGTTGGGGCCAACGTCCTGACTTTC.

This chain links TRBV5-1 with TRBJ1-5; D might be TRBD1 (5 bases). Germline CDR1 and CDR2: SGHRS and YFSETQ. The CDR3 totals 15 residues. Between the trimmed V and J ends, which lost 0 bases and 0 bases, there was a span of 7 bases. The CDR3 sequence is CASSLGGGSNQPQHF. CDR3 bases: TGCGCCAGCAGCTTGGGCGGGGGTAGCAATCAGCCCCAGCATTTT.

This clone was seen more than once but under ten times. This chain links TRBV5-1 with TRBJ1-1, with 8 positions matching TRBD1. CDR1 is SGHRS, CDR2 YFSETQ, per germline. The J segment lost 1 base and the V segment lost 4 bases, leaving 6 bases of the junction unmatched. The CDR3 has 15 residues. DNA for the CDR3: TGCGCCAGCAGCGGTAGGACAGGGAGGAACACTGAAGCTTTCTTT. Translation gives CASSGRTGRNTEAFF.

This sequence joins TRBV6-4 and TRBJ2-1; TRBD1 agrees at 9 bases. The CDR3 extends over 15 amino acids. Losses at the gene ends were 5 bases for V and 2 bases for J; bases not matched to a gene: 4. Germline values: CDR1 MRHNA, CDR2 SNTAGT. The CDR3 sequence is CASSRDRAAYNEQFF. The CDR3 nucleotides are TGTGCCAGCAGTCGGGACAGGGCCGCCTACAATGAGCAGTTCTTC.

The V call is TRBV5-1, the J call TRBJ2-5, with 8 bases matching TRBD2. The CDR3 contains 13 residues. CDR1 is SGHRS, CDR2 YFSETQ, per germline. V shed 0 bases, J shed 5 bases, and the junction held 0 bases outside the gene matches. DNA of the CDR3: TGCGCCAGCAGCTTGGGACTAGCGGAGACCCAGTACTTC. As protein: CASSLGLAETQYF. Drawing the rest from reference TRBV5-1 and TRBJ2-5, the complete variable domain is KAGVTQTPRYLIKTRGQQVTLSCSPISGHRSVSWYQQTPGQGLQFLFEYFSETQRNKGNFPGRFSGRQFSNSRSEMNVSTLELGDSALYLCASSLGLAETQYFGPGTRLLVL.

The rearrangement links TRBV11-2 to TRBJ2-1; D possibly corresponds to TRBD2 (6 bases). Germline CDR1 and CDR2: SGHAT and FQNNGV. V lost 2 bases and J 0 bases, leaving 8 bases between the germline ends. The CDR3 has 15 amino acids. The CDR3 sequence is CASSLNSGSYNEQFF. The CDR3 region has the DNA TGTGCCAGCAGCTTAAATAGCGGCTCCTACAATGAGCAGTTCTTC.

V is TRBV5-1 and J is TRBJ2-7; 9 bases agree with TRBD1. Germline CDR1 is SGHRS and CDR2 is YFSETQ. CDR3 length: 17 amino acids. V was pared by 3 bases and J by 3 bases, with 13 bases of the junction left unmatched. Here the CDR3 DNA reads TGCGCCAGCAGCTCGGACAGGGGCGAGGGAGGAGGCTACGAGCAGTACTTC. Translation gives CASSSDRGEGGGYEQYF.

There are a few counts of this clone. This sequence joins TRBV5-1 and TRBJ1-2; maybe TRBD1 (6 bases). This CDR3 spans 13 amino acids. The V end was cut by 4 bases, the J end by 2 bases, with 9 bases between. Germline CDR1 is SGHRS and CDR2 is YFSETQ. The CDR3 here is CASSRDRNYGYTF. The CDR3 nucleotides are TGCGCCAGCAGCCGAGACAGGAACTATGGCTACACCTTC.

This chain joins TRBV2 and TRBJ2-3, with D possibly matching TRBD1 (5 bases). V lost 3 bases and J 8 bases, leaving 9 bases between the germline ends. Germline values: CDR1 SNHLY, CDR2 FYNNEI. This CDR3 is built from 12 residues. The CDR3 loop is CASSDSQGTQYF. Here the CDR3 DNA reads TGTGCCAGCAGTGATTCGCAGGGTACGCAGTATTTT.

The chain is built from TRBV5-4 and TRBJ2-1; 10 bases map to TRBD2. Germline V gene lookup returns CDR1 SGHNT and CDR2 YYREEE (reference sequence). V was clipped by 2 bases and J by 1 base; unmatched bases: 3. The CDR3 has 16 amino acids. CDR3 in amino acids: CASSLLAGRSYNEQFF. The CDR3 DNA follows: TGTGCCAGCAGCTTACTAGCGGGGAGGTCCTACAATGAGCAGTTCTTC.

This chain joins TRBV10-3 and TRBJ2-3, with 8 bases matching TRBD2. Germline V gene sequence: CDR1 ENHRY, CDR2 SYGVKD. V shed 7 bases and J 6 bases; nucleotides not matched to a gene: 9. This CDR3 comprises 14 residues. The CDR3 loop is CAIKETSSGDTQYF. The CDR3 DNA is TGTGCCATCAAGGAGACGTCTAGCGGGGATACGCAGTATTTT.

This clone was recorded a few times. The V call is TRBV6-1, the J call TRBJ1-1, with 7 bases that match TRBD1. The germline V gene encodes CDR1 MNHNS and CDR2 SASEGT. The CDR3 has 13 amino acids. Losses at the gene ends were 6 bases for V and 1 base for J; bases not matched to a gene: 2. In nucleotides, the CDR3 is TGTGCCAGCAGCAGGGGGACGAACACTGAAGCTTTCTTT. Translation: CASSRGTNTEAFF.

This clone has only a few counts. The CDR3 reads CASRQTGNTEAFF. CDR3 coding DNA: TGTGCCAGCAGGCAGACAGGTAACACTGAAGCTTTCTTT. The chain employs TRBV2 and TRBJ1-1, with a weak D call TRBD1 (6 bases). V lost 6 bases to trimming and J lost 2 bases, with 10 bases between them. The CDR3 contains 13 residues. The germline gives CDR1 SNHLY, CDR2 FYNNEI.

The chain recombines TRBV18 with TRBJ1-1; D not resolved. The V gene's germline CDR1 is KGHSH and CDR2 LQKENI. V lost 7 bases and J lost 0, with 9 bases in between. The CDR3 runs to 13 residues. The CDR3, as DNA: TGTGCCAGCTGGGAGCAGATGAACACTGAAGCTTTCTTT. It yields the protein CASWEQMNTEAFF.

The rearrangement uses TRBV19 and TRBJ2-2, with 8 positions matching TRBD1. The V gene's germline CDR1 is LNHDA and CDR2 SQIVND (reference sequence). CDR3 length: 16 residues. After removal of 4 bases from V and 6 bases from J, the junction contained 10 bases not matched to a gene. This chain's CDR3 is CASSRNLDRGAGELFF. The CDR3 nucleotides read TGTGCCAGTAGTAGGAATTTAGACAGGGGAGCCGGGGAGCTGTTTTTT.

This clone has a handful of counts. The rearrangement uses TRBV6-1 and TRBJ1-1, with a possible D match to TRBD1 (5 bases). From germline, CDR1 is MNHNS and CDR2 SASEGT. The CDR3 has 13 amino acids. Trimming cost V 10 bases and J 3 bases, with 15 bases left between them. The CDR3 is CATQTERYTEAFF. CDR3 nucleotides: TGTGCCACACAGACAGAGCGCTACACTGAAGCTTTCTTT.

This chain connects TRBV15 to TRBJ1-5, with 9 bases identical to TRBD1. The CDR3 sequence is 19 residues long. Germline V CDR1 and CDR2: LNHNV, YYDKDF (reference sequence). After removal of 0 bases from V and 1 base from J, the junction contained 10 bases not matched to a gene. CDR3 DNA: TGTGCCACCAGCAGAGAATGGGGACAGGGATTGTCAAGCAATCAGCCCCAGCATTTT. It translates to CATSREWGQGLSSNQPQHF.

The chain couples TRBV27 to TRBJ2-7, with a tentative D call TRBD1 (6 bases). Germline-derived CDR1 and CDR2 are MNHEY and SMNVEV (reference sequence). The CDR3 covers 15 residues. The V and J ends lost 5 bases and 5 bases respectively, with 19 bases between them. The CDR3 loop is CASSPLGGIKNEQYF. Here the CDR3 DNA reads TGTGCCAGCAGTCCGCTAGGGGGAATTAAGAACGAGCAGTACTTC.

This chain uses TRBV9 with TRBJ2-3, with TRBD1 matching over 9 bases. The CDR3 spans 16 residues. The junction had 7 bases not matched to a gene; V was cut back by 0 bases and J by 5 bases. Germline lookup yields CDR1 SGDLS and CDR2 YYNGEE. The CDR3 region is CASSVEGGQGQDTQYF. The DNA for the CDR3 is TGTGCCAGCAGCGTAGAAGGGGGACAGGGCCAAGATACGCAGTATTTT. The variable domain in full, with the rest retrieved from reference TRBV9 and TRBJ2-3, is DSGVTQTPKHLITATGQRVTLRCSPRSGDLSVYWYQQSLDQGLQFLIQYYNGEERAKGNILERFSAQQFPDLHSELNLSSLELGDSALYFCASSVEGGQGQDTQYFGPGTRLTVL.